The entry below describes one TCR beta chain. This sample stems from a study of blood T cell repertoires in COVID-19. Study-wide context: Acute and convalescent COVID-19 samples came from the United States, Italy and Spain.

The CDR3 length is 15 residues. Germline loops: CDR1 MDHEN, CDR2 SYDVKM. Trimming shortened V by 7 bases and J by 2 bases, and 14 bases separated the two germline ends. Original processing methods: By means of reference gene primer amplification, nucleated cell counts were estimated. Only in-frame clones appear in the TCRdb table, and some are missing; sequencing was by immunoSEQ multiplex PCR. V and J calls and clone size are those listed in that table; D and trimming were worked out from the DNA. This table has some 200,000 clones, around 82% appearing once. The gene calls are TRBV28 and TRBJ1-4, with a possible D match to TRBD1 (6 bases). This clonotype was sampled from a woman between 65 and 79 years old with acute or convalescent COVID-19. Sequencing used peripheral blood. This CDR3 reads CASNPGGQTNEKLFF. CDR3 bases: TGTGCCAGCAACCCGGGGGGGCAGACTAATGAAAAACTGTTTTTT.